This entry is about one TCR beta chain. Its antigen remains unknown. CDR1 is SNHLY, CDR2 FYNNEI, per germline. V was cut by 5 bases and J by 3 bases, with 9 bases left in between. The CDR3 spans 13 residues. RNA was isolated and reverse transcribed to cDNA, the sequencing template. Some clones are missing from TCRdb's copy, which holds only in-frame ones; the method was immunoSEQ multiplex PCR. Here the sample spans about 12,000 clones, 56% being singletons. The data originate from a study of CD8+ T cells in alopecia areata. Study background: Administration of oral tofacitinib to treated patients was at 5 to 10 mg twice daily. Dosing spanned 6 to 18 months on tofacitinib, then 6 months off drug.

Collected material from alopecia areata patients comprised lesional scalp punch biopsies and peripheral blood. Study findings and constraints: Against the mouse data, patients shared TCRs less clearly, possibly for HLA reasons. Lesional tissue from the scalp (especially in alopecia totalis/universalis) showed higher clonality than normal scalp.

This sequence joins TRBV2 and TRBJ2-3; no firm D call. This sequence originates from a human donor with alopecia areata. Input material: skin. The CDR3 sequence: CASSPPYTDTQYF. The CDR3 DNA reads TGTGCCAGCAGTCCACCGTATACAGATACGCAGTATTTT.